Given below is one T cell receptor beta chain in context. Its antigen is undetermined. Relative to the germline gene, one junction end is altered; a read error may explain this. The source of the sample is a study of cytomegalovirus exposure and HLA in healthy donors. PCR employed 60 Vbeta and 13 Jbeta primers. Using immunoSEQ multiplex PCR, the repertoire was profiled, and TCRdb retains in-frame clones only, with some absent. The sample consists of about 210,000 clones, nearly 80% of them appearing once. Study-wide results and caveats: The authors confirmed in vitro that a few CMV-associated chains were specific for CMV antigens.

Germline CDR1 LGHNA, CDR2 YSLEER. This CDR3 has 16 amino acids. V usage is TRBV4-3 and J usage is TRBJ2-1, with a possible D match to TRBD2 (5 bases). The sample consisted of PBMCs. The TCR comes from a male donor in good health and CMV-seronegative. CDR3 protein: CASSQDLGSSYSEQFF. The DNA of the CDR3 is TGCGCCAGCAGCCAAGATTTAGGGAGCTCCTACAGTGAGCAGTTCTTC.